Each of the 2 T cell receptor beta chains below was sequenced from the same sample in a study of patients and donors after allogeneic stem cell transplantation. From the RT-PCR reads, TCRdb called clonotypes with MiXCR, one entry per CDR3 protein. The sample records 2,000 or so distinct CDR3 sequences, about 4.3% being singletons. Sequenced input: blood, either unsorted or a sorted T cell fraction (not recorded which). The receptors stem from a human donor who was either an allogeneic HSCT recipient or a stem cell or donor lymphocyte infusion donor (not recorded which). It is not recorded whose cells these are; they may come from a transplant donor.

The rearrangement links TRBV10-1 to TRBJ2-3; no firm D call. The V end lost 3 bases, the J end lost 2 bases, and 9 bases lay between the germline ends. The V gene's germline CDR1 is WNHNN and CDR2 SYGVQD (reference sequence). This CDR3 comprises 14 residues. The CDR3 sequence is CASSEYVYTDTQYF. The CDR3 nucleotides read TGCGCCAGCAGTGAATACGTATACACAGATACGCAGTATTTT.

This clonotype ranks as medium-sized (0.01 to 0.1%). The chain has TRBV7-9 and TRBJ2-7; D is ambiguous. CDR3 size: 14 residues. V lost 2 bases and J lost 0, with 8 bases in between. Germline lookup yields CDR1 SEHNR and CDR2 FQNEAQ (reference sequence). Here the CDR3 DNA reads TGTGCCAGCAGCTTACAGTTTAGCTCCTACGAGCAGTACTTC. Its protein product is CASSLQFSSYEQYF.